The entry below describes one T cell receptor (beta chain). The data were obtained in a study of blood T cell repertoires in COVID-19. Study details: Sites in the United States, Italy and Spain provided acute and convalescent COVID-19 samples. From T cells, B-cell-depleted T cells, or PBMCs came the material, which was cDNA or gDNA.

Per the original data handling: Nucleated cell counts were estimated from reference gene primer amplification. Here immunoSEQ multiplex PCR was the method, and the copy in TCRdb shows in-frame clones only, minus some. The V and J calls and clone size are taken from that table; D and trimming were inferred from the DNA. Of 70,000 to 75,000 clones listed, 70% to 80% are singletons. V lost 4 bases to trimming and J lost 4 bases; unmatched junction nucleotides: 6. The CDR3 runs 15 residues. Per germline, CDR1 SNHLY and CDR2 FYNNEI. The chain uses TRBV2 and TRBJ1-1; TRBD1 matches 10 bases. This clonotype was obtained from a man aged 60-69 years with active or convalescent COVID-19. The sequencing input was peripheral blood. Written as DNA, the CDR3 is TGTGCCAGCAGTGTGACAGGGGGCTCATCCACTGAAGCTTTCTTT. It translates to CASSVTGGSSTEAFF.